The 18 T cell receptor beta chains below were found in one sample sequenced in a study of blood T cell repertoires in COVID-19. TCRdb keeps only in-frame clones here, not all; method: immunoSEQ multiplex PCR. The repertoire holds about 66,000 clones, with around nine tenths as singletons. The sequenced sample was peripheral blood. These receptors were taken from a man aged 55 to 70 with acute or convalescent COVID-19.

CDR3 sequence (DNA): TGTGCCAGCTTCCCGGGCCCGGGGAGGAACACTGAAGCTTTCTTT. The encoded protein is CASFPGPGRNTEAFF. The chain joins TRBV18 to TRBJ1-1, with D hard to call. The CDR3 runs to 15 residues. Germline loops: CDR1 KGHSH, CDR2 LQKENI. The V gene lost 7 bases and the J gene lost 1 base, with 16 bases spanning the gap.

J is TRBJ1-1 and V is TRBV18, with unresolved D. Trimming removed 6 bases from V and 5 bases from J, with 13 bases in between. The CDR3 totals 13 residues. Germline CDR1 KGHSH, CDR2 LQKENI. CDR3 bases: TGTGCCAGCTCTTGGGAGGAGTGGACTGAAGCTTTCTTT. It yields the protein CASSWEEWTEAFF.

As DNA, the CDR3 is TGTGCCAGCAGCGCACGTTCGGCGGGAAGCTCCTACAATGAGCAGTTCTTC. Translation: CASSARSAGSSYNEQFF. The chain employs TRBV9 and TRBJ2-1, with D possibly matching TRBD2 (6 bases). Germline V lookup: CDR1 SGDLS, CDR2 YYNGEE. This CDR3 has 17 amino acids. Trimming took off 3 bases at V and 0 bases at J, with 16 bases between the two ends.

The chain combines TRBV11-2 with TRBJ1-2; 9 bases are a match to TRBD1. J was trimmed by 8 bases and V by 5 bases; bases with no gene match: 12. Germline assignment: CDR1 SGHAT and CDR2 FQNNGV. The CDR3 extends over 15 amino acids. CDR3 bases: TGTGCCAGCAGCCTCGGACAGGGGCCCCTTCTCGGCTACACCTTC. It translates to CASSLGQGPLLGYTF.

CDR3 protein: CASSRGLQVDTEAFF. The CDR3 DNA reads TGTGCCAGCAGCAGGGGCTTGCAGGTGGACACTGAAGCTTTCTTT. V and J are TRBV5-4 and TRBJ1-1; D perhaps matches TRBD1 (5 bases). V was trimmed by 4 bases and J by 3 bases, leaving 16 bases between them. There are 15 residues in the CDR3. The germline gives CDR1 SGHNT, CDR2 YYREEE (reference sequence).

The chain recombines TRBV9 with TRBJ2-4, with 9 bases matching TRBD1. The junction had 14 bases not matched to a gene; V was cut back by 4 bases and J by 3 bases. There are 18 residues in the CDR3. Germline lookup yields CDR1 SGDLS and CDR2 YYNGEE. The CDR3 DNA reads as TGTGCCAGCAGCTCACCCCCGGGACAGGGAACTATCAAAAACATTCAGTACTTC. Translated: CASSSPPGQGTIKNIQYF.

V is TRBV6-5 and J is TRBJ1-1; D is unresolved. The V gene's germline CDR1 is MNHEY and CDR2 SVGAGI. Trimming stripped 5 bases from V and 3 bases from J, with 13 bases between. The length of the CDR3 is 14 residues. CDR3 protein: CASSIKPRDTEAFF. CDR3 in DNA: TGTGCCAGCAGTATCAAACCCCGGGACACTGAAGCTTTCTTT.

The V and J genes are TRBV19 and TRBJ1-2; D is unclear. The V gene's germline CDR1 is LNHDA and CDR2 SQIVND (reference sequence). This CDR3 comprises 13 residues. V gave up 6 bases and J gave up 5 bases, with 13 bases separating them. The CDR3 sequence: CASSEDGEYGYTF. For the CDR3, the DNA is TGTGCCAGTAGCGAAGACGGGGAATATGGCTACACCTTC.

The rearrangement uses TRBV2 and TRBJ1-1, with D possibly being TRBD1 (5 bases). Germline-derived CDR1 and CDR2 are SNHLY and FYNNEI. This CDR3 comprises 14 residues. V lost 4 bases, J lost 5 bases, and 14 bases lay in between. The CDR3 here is CASSVQGVRTEAFF. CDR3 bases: TGTGCCAGCAGTGTCCAGGGTGTGAGGACTGAAGCTTTCTTT. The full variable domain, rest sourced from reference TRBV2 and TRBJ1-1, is EPEVTQTPSHQVTQMGQEVILRCVPISNHLYFYWYRQILGQKVEFLVSFYNNEISEKSEIFDDQFSVERPDGSNFTLKIRSTKLEDSAMYFCASSVQGVRTEAFFGQGTRLTVV.

CDR3 region: CASPLLNSGNTIYF. The DNA for the CDR3 is TGTGCCAGCCCTTTACTAAACTCTGGAAACACCATATATTTT. The V and J genes are TRBV7-8 and TRBJ1-3, with D hard to call. The CDR3 sequence is 14 residues long. V lost 8 bases, J lost 0 bases, and 11 bases lay in between. The V gene's germline CDR1 is SGHVS and CDR2 FQNEAQ.

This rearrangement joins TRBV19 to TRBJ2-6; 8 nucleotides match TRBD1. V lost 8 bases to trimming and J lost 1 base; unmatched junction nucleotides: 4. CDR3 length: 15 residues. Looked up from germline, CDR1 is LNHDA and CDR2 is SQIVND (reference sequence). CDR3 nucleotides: TGTGCCAGTCAGGACAGGGTGTCTGGGGCCAACGTCCTGACTTTC. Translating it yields CASQDRVSGANVLTF.

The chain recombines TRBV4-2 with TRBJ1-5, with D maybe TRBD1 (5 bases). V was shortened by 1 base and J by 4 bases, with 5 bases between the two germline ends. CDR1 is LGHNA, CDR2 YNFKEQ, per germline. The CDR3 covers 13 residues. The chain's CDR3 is CASSQGTNQPQHF. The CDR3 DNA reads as TGTGCCAGCAGCCAAGGGACAAATCAGCCCCAGCATTTT.

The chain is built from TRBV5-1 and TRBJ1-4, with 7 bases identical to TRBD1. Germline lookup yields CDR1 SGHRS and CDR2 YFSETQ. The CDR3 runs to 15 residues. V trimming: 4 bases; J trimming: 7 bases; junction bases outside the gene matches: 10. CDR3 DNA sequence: TGCGCCAGCAGCACTCGGACAGGTACCATTGAAAAACTGTTTTTT. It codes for CASSTRTGTIEKLFF.

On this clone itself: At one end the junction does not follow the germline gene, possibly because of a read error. The CDR3 region is CSASPIRGGDQGTQYF. The CDR3, as DNA: TGCAGTGCTAGTCCCATCCGCGGGGGGGACCAAGGGACCCAGTACTTC. The V and J genes are TRBV20-1 and TRBJ2-5; TRBD2 matches 9 bases. The CDR3 runs 16 residues. Looked up from germline, CDR1 is DFQATT and CDR2 is SNEGSKA (reference sequence).

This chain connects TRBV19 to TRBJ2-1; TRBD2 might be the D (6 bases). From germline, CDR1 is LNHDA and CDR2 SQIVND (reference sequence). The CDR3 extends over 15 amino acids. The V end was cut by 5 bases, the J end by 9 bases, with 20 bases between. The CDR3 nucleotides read TGTGCCAGTAGTTCTACTAGCTCCGGGCTTGGTGAGCAGTTCTTC. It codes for CASSSTSSGLGEQFF.

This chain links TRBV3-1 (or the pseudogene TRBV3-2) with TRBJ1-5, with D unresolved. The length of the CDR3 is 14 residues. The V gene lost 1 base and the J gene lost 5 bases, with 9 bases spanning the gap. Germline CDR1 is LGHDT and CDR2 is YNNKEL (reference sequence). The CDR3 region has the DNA TGTGCCAGCAGCCAAGGCGGTTTGTATCAGCCCCAGCATTTT. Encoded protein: CASSQGGLYQPQHF.

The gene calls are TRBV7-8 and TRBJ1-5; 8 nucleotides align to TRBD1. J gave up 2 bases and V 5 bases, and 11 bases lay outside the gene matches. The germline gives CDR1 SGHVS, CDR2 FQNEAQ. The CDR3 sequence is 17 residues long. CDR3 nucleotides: TGTGCCAGCAGCCCGATCGACAGGGGACTTCGCAATCAGCCCCAGCATTTT. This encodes CASSPIDRGLRNQPQHF.

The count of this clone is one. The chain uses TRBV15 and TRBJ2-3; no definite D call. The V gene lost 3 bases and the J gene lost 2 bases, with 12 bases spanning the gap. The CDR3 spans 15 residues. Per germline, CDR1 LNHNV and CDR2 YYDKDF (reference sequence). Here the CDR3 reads CATSSSTVYTDTQYF. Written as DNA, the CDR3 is TGTGCCACCAGCAGTTCGACTGTATACACAGATACGCAGTATTTT.